Below, one T cell receptor beta chain is given with its context. The table came from immunoSEQ multiplex PCR; TCRdb's copy has only in-frame clones and leaves some out. The sample comprises about 100,000 clones, approximately 83% of which are singletons, and approximately 2.4% rests with the top ten. From germline, CDR1 is SEHNR and CDR2 FQNEAQ (reference sequence). This CDR3 comprises 12 residues. The V end lost 2 bases, the J end lost 8 bases, and 4 bases lay between the germline ends. This entry belongs to a study of blood T cell repertoires in COVID-19. Membership in each cohort depended on participant-reported clinical history.

This rearrangement joins TRBV7-9 to TRBJ1-6, with no clear D. Sequencing was performed on PBMCs or T cells enriched from blood (not recorded which). This receptor was taken from a woman between 50 and 59 years old who had recovered from COVID-19. DNA for the CDR3: TGTGCCAGCAGCTTAATAGATTCACCCCTCCACTTT. Its translation: CASSLIDSPLHF. Looking up the rest from reference TRBV7-9 and TRBJ1-6 gives the full variable domain: DTGVSQNPRHKITKRGQNVTFRCDPISEHNRLYWYRQTLGQGPEFLTYFQNEAQLEKSRLLSDRFSAERPKGSFSTLEIQRTEQGDSAMYLCASSLIDSPLHFGNGTRLTVT.